This T cell receptor beta chain emerged from a study of sequential checkpoint blockade in melanoma (dated by TCRdb to about 2019). With respect to the entire study: Patients were randomized 1:1 to first-line nivolumab followed by ipilimumab (arm A) or ipilimumab followed by nivolumab (arm B). Maintenance nivolumab came after both trial sequences.

There are a few counts of this clone. Its antigen remains undetermined. Base qualities were left out, and no much larger clone turns up one base away. The immunoSEQ Assay was used to immunosequence TCRbeta CDR3 regions from genomic DNA. Before high-throughput sequencing, the genomic DNA was amplified using bias-controlled multiplex PCR. The original pipeline was this. To quantify the absolute abundance of each unique TCRbeta CDR3 region, the sequences were collapsed and filtered. Clonality, defined as 1 minus Pielou's evenness, was calculated using productive rearrangements only. A previously published method was used to identify clones with significantly greater frequencies in on-treatment samples than in baseline samples. The immuneACCESS repertoire file appears here via TCRdb, limited to in-frame rearrangements. These files lack a portion of the clones; in checked studies, under half of the deficit traces to unresolved V genes, and the cause of the others is not known. The D gene and trimming were derived from the DNA, and the V and J assignments and clone size from that table. This sample gives approximately 5,000 clones in total; about 80% of them show up just once. The top ten constitute over 25% of the sample.

Sample treatment or condition, as interpreted from the label and publication: randomized to nivolumab then ipilimumab (arm A) or the reverse (arm B). None of the trial patients had been given prior DNA-damaging chemotherapy. On a FACS Aria II flow cytometer, live CD3+CD8+ cells that were negative for CD19 and CD56 were sorted from thawed PBMCs. The samples were obtained from melanoma patients enrolled in CheckMate 064, an open-label, randomized phase II trial testing sequential checkpoint blockade. Peripheral blood mononuclear cells were collected by leukapheresis, purified using Ficoll-Paque, and frozen in human serum containing roughly 10% DMSO. Purity of sorted blood CD3+CD8+ cells was verified at >95% immediately after sorting, followed by DNA extraction. There are 15 amino acids in the CDR3, from cysteine to phenylalanine inclusive. The only DNA kept is the CDR3, 45 bases in frame from the first base. After removal of 2 bases from V and 1 base from J, the junction retains 6 bases not matched to a gene. The CDR1 and CDR2 encoded by the germline V gene are SQVTM and ANQGSEA.

General findings and caveats noted by the study authors: The response-prediction model combining TCR metrics and mutation burden needs validation in larger, independent patient cohorts.

The source material was CD8+ T cells sorted from blood (inferred from file names), sampled from a patient given nivolumab and ipilimumab in sequence. The receptor chain draws on TRBV29-1 and TRBJ2-5, with 8 middle bases fitting TRBD2. This TCR was sampled from a human donor with melanoma. The DNA sequence is TGCAGCGTTGAAAAGCGGGGGACCTCCCAAGAGACCCAGTACTTC. Its protein reads: CSVEKRGTSQETQYF.